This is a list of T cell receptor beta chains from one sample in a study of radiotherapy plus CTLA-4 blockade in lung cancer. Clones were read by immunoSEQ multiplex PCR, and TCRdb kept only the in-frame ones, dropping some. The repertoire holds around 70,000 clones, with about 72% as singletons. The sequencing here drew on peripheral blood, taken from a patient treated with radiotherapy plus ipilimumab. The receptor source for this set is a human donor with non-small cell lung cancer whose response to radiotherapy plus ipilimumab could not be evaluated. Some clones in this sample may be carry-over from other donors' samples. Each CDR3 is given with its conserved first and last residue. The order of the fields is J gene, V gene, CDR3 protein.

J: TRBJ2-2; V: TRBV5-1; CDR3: CASSVTGPNTGELFF
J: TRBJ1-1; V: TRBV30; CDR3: CALRVITEAFF
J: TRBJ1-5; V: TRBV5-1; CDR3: CASSLGTASNQPQHF
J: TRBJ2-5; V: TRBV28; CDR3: CASSSRSRETQYF
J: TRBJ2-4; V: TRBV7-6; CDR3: CASSAMTGSGGIQYF
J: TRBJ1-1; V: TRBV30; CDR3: CAWSVPKGFATEAFF
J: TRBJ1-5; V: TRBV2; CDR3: CASKLSQLQHF
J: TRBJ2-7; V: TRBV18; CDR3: CASSPQTGSSYEQYF
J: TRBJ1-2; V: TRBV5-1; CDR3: CASSGTTGGYGYTF
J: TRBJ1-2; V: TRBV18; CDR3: CASSPDSYYGYTF
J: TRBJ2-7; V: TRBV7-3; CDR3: CASSLMARNYEQYF
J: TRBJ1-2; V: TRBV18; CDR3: CASSPGGGAYGYTF
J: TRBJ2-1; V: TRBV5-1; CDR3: CASSFTGTVDEQFF
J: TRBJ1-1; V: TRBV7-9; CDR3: CASSLGTGAGMNTEAFF
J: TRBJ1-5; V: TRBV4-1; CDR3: CASSQDIYSNQPQHF
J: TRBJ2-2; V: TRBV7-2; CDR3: CASNFGGGYTGELFF
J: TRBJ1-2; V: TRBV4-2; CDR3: CASSQGDRRNYGYTF
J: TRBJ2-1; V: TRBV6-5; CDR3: CASSSPTSGGEREQFF
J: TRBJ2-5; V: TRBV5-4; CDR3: CASSLGREGETQYF
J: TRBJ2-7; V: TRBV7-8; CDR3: CASSLTGYEQYF
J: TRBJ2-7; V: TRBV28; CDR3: CASSLTSHSYEQYF
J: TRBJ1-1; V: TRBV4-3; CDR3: CASSQDPVNTEAFF
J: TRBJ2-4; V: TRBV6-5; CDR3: CASSYSSRGGKNIQYF
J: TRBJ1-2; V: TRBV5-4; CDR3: CASSLPTGGNYGYTF
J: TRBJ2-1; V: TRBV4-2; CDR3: CASSQDLSEQFF
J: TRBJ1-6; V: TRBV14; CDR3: CASSQAGVYNSPLHF
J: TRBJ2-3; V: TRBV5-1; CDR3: CASEGTLTDTQYF
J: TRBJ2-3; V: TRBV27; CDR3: CASTPGGAITDTQYF
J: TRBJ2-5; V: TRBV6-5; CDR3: CASSYSRAGETQYF
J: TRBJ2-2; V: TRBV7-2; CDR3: CASSLYGTGELFF
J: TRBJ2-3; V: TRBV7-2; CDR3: CASSLARGAVTPQYF
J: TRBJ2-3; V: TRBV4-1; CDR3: CASRLDGTSTDTQYF
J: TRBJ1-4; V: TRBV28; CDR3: CASSSTGYNEKLFF
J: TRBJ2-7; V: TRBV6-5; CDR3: CASSSGLHEQYF
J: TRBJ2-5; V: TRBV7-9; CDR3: CASSPDRDQETQYF
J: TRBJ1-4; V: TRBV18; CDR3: CASSVRNEKLFF
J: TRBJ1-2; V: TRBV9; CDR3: CASSVGVESGYTF
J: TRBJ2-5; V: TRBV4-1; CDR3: CASSSPRETQYF
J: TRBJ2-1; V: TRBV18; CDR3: CASSPILTAEYNEQFF
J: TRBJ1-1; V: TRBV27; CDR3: CASSPHRWENTEAFF
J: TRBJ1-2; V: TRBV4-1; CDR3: CASSQESGAGYGYTF
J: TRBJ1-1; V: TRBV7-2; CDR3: CASSLDRSKGTEAFF
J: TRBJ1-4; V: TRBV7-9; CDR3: CASSLGGGTNEKLFF
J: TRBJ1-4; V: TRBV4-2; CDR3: CASSQQGVSGVEKLFF
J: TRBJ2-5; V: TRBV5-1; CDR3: CASSLARAEETQYF
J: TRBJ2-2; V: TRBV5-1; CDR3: CASSLEAGGLFF
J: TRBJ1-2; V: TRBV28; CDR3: CASSNGGYGYTF
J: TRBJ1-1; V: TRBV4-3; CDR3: CASSQDPQGGDGAFF
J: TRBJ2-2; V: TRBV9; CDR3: CASSVGAGNTGELFF
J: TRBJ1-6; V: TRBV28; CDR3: CASSLGNGISPLHF
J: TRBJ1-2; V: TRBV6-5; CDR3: CASSYSLGEVYGYTF
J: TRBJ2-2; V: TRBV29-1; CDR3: CSVVELNTGELFF
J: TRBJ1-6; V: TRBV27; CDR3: CASSPGTGNSPLHF
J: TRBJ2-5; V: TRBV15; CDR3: CATSRQGQGQYF
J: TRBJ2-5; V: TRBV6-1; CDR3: CASSEGGQGQETQYF